The 15 T cell receptor beta chains listed next were all sequenced from one sample in a study of cytomegalovirus exposure and HLA in healthy donors. Produced via immunoSEQ multiplex PCR; TCRdb's table is partial and in-frame only. This table holds over 150,000 clones, about 88% found once. Sequenced sample: PBMCs. The receptors originated from a man younger than 35 in good health and CMV-seropositive.

The CDR3 reads CSVQGQGASEQYF. In nucleotides, the CDR3 is TGCAGCGTACAGGGACAGGGGGCGTCCGAGCAGTACTTC. V gene TRBV29-1 combines with J gene TRBJ2-7; 12 bases agree with TRBD1. CDR1 is SQVTM and CDR2 is ANQGSEA in the germline V gene. V lost 6 bases, J lost 6 bases, and 6 bases stayed unmatched. The CDR3 length is 13 residues.

J is TRBJ2-5 and V is TRBV27, with D perhaps TRBD2 (5 bases). V lost 4 bases and J 5 bases, leaving 8 bases between the germline ends. The CDR3 has 12 amino acids. Germline V gene lookup returns CDR1 MNHEY and CDR2 SMNVEV (reference sequence). The DNA of the CDR3 is TGTGCCAGCAGTTCGTCGGGGGAGACCCAGTACTTC. It codes for CASSSSGETQYF.

The V gene is TRBV19, the J gene TRBJ2-1, with D possibly being TRBD2 (5 bases). The CDR3 loop spans 15 amino acids. V lost 3 bases, J lost 0 bases, and 9 bases lay in between. Germline CDR1 is LNHDA and CDR2 is SQIVND (reference sequence). The DNA for the CDR3 is TGTGCCAGTAGTATCTCGGGGAACTCCTACAATGAGCAGTTCTTC. It specifies CASSISGNSYNEQFF.

CDR3 in amino acids: CASSERDGPYEQYF. DNA for the CDR3: TGTGCCAGCAGTGAACGGGATGGGCCCTACGAGCAGTACTTC. The chain uses TRBV6-1 and TRBJ2-7, with D possibly being TRBD2 (5 bases). The CDR3 spans 14 residues. The V end was cut by 2 bases, the J end by 2 bases, with 10 bases between. Germline-derived CDR1 and CDR2 are MNHNS and SASEGT.

V is TRBV6-6 and J is TRBJ2-7; TRBD1 is a possible D gene (5 bases). Trimming cost V 6 bases and J 2 bases, with 14 bases left between them. Germline V CDR1 and CDR2: MNHNY, SVGAGI (reference sequence). This CDR3 has 14 residues. The DNA of the CDR3 is TGTGCCAGCAGGTCACAGACAGAGACCTACGAGCAGTACTTC. Its protein product is CASRSQTETYEQYF.

The chain couples TRBV5-6 to TRBJ2-7, with TRBD1 identical over 9 bases. The trim removed 2 bases at V and 5 bases at J, leaving 5 bases unmatched. The CDR3 covers 14 residues. Germline V CDR1 and CDR2: SGHDT, YYEEEE. The DNA for the CDR3 is TGTGCCAGCAGCTTAGGGGACAGGGAACACGAGCAGTACTTC. Its translation is CASSLGDREHEQYF.

V usage is TRBV9 and J usage is TRBJ1-1; a weak D match, TRBD1 (5 bases). CDR3 length equals 13 residues. Germline lookup yields CDR1 SGDLS and CDR2 YYNGEE. V shed 3 bases and J shed 3 bases, with 9 bases lying between them. This CDR3 is CASSADSYTEAFF. In nucleotides, the CDR3 is TGTGCCAGCAGCGCTGACAGTTACACTGAAGCTTTCTTT.

V is TRBV4-1 and J is TRBJ1-5; no clear D gene. Germline CDR1 MGHRA, CDR2 YSYEKL. V shed 1 base and J shed 1 base, with 11 bases lying between them. This CDR3 comprises 16 residues. CDR3 DNA sequence: TGCGCCAGCAGCCAAGGGGCTGAAAGGAGCAATCAGCCCCAGCATTTT. This translates into CASSQGAERSNQPQHF.

This chain links TRBV5-5 with TRBJ2-1; D is perhaps TRBD1 (6 bases). The CDR3 is 12 amino acids. Germline V gene lookup returns CDR1 SGHKS and CDR2 YYEKEE (reference sequence). V was pared by 0 bases and J by 13 bases, with 11 bases between. Here the CDR3 DNA reads TGTGCCAGCAGCTTGGCCTCGGACAGACAGTTCTTC. Residues: CASSLASDRQFF.

The chain joins TRBV4-3 to TRBJ2-2, with 9 bases identical to TRBD2. With V trimmed by 1 base and J by 1 base, 7 bases remained unmatched. The CDR3 extends over 18 amino acids. Germline assignment: CDR1 LGHNA and CDR2 YSLEER. CDR3 bases: TGCGCCAGCAGCCAAGCGCTAGCGGGGTCAGGGAACACCGGGGAGCTGTTTTTT. Translated: CASSQALAGSGNTGELFF.

CDR3 nucleotide sequence: TGTGCCAGCAGTTACCCCCTAGCGGGAGGGTACGAGCAGTACTTC. Protein sequence: CASSYPLAGGYEQYF. This chain uses TRBV6-6 with TRBJ2-7, with 12 bases identical to TRBD2. Germline V CDR1 and CDR2: MNHNY, SVGAGI (reference sequence). CDR3 size: 15 residues. V shed 2 bases and J 4 bases; nucleotides not matched to a gene: 3.

The rearrangement links TRBV5-1 to TRBJ2-7; TRBD1 might be the D (6 bases). Germline assignment: CDR1 SGHRS and CDR2 YFSETQ. The V end lost 0 bases, the J end lost 1 base, and 17 bases lay between the germline ends. The CDR3 is made up of 17 amino acids. CDR3 in amino acids: CASSLGVGQRASYEQYF. In DNA form, the CDR3 reads TGCGCCAGCAGCTTGGGCGTTGGACAGAGGGCTTCCTACGAGCAGTACTTC.

The chain uses TRBV28 and TRBJ2-1; D call uncertain. Per germline, CDR1 MDHEN and CDR2 SYDVKM. CDR3 size: 10 residues. The V end was cut by 10 bases, the J end by 4 bases, with 5 bases between. DNA of the CDR3: TGTGCCACTCGGTACAATGAGCAGTTCTTC. Protein sequence: CATRYNEQFF.

This CDR3 reads CASRLGGDYRSSYEQYF. As DNA, the CDR3 is TGTGCAAGTCGCTTAGGGGGGGACTACAGGAGCTCCTACGAGCAGTACTTC. J is TRBJ2-7 and V is TRBV12-2; TRBD2, as called in the table, went unchecked against the DNA. TRBV12-2 counts as a pseudogene. The CDR3 covers 17 residues.

The V call is TRBV7-8, the J call TRBJ1-1, with D tentatively TRBD1 (6 bases). The germline V gene encodes CDR1 SGHVS and CDR2 FQNEAQ. V was shortened by 2 bases and J by 4 bases, with 14 bases between the two germline ends. This CDR3 has 15 amino acids. The CDR3 region has the DNA TGTGCCAGCAGCTTAATAGGGGGAAGGGGCACTGAAGCTTTCTTT. Its translation: CASSLIGGRGTEAFF.